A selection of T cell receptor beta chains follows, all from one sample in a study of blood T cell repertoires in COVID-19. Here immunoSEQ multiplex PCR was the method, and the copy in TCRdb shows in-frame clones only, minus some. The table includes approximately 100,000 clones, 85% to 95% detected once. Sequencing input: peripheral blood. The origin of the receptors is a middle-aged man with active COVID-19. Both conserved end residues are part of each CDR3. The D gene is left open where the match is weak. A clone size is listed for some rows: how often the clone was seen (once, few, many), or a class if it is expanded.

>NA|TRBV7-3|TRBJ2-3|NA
CASSLTRSSTDTQYF
TGTGCCAGCAGCTTAACTCGGTCTAGCACAGATACGCAGTATTTT
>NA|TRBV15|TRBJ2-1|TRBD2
CATSRVWGSGRVNEQFF
TGTGCCACCAGCAGAGTCTGGGGGAGCGGGAGGGTGAATGAGCAGTTCTTC
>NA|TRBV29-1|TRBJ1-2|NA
CSVEPGAGGYTF
TGCAGCGTTGAACCGGGAGCGGGGGGCTACACCTTC
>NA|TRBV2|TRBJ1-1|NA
CASRQTVRSTEAFF
TGTGCCAGCAGGCAGACAGTTCGTTCGACTGAAGCTTTCTTT
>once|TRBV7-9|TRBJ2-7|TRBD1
CASSSGQNTYEQYF
TGTGCCAGCAGCTCGGGACAGAACACCTACGAGCAGTACTTC
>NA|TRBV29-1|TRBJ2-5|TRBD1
CSVYGQGQETQYF
TGCAGCGTTTATGGACAGGGGCAAGAGACCCAGTACTTC
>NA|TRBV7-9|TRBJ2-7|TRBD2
CASSHGTSGFYEQYF
TGTGCCAGCAGCCATGGGACTAGCGGCTTCTACGAGCAGTACTTC
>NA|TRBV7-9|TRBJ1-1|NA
CASTEMGRGTEAFF
TGTGCCAGCACCGAGATGGGGAGAGGCACTGAAGCTTTCTTT
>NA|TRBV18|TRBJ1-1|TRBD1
CASSHSLGQGNMNTEAFF
TGTGCCAGCTCGCACAGTCTAGGACAGGGTAACATGAACACTGAAGCTTTCTTT
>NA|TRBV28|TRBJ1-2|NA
CASSLPGGGGYGYTF
TGTGCCAGCAGCCTCCCCGGGGGGGGCGGCTATGGCTACACCTTC
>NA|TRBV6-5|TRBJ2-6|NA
CASSYSLSGANVLTF
TGTGCCAGCAGTTACTCGCTATCTGGGGCCAACGTCCTGACTTTC
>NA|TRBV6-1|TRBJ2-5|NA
CASSEASGTQYF
TGTGCCAGCAGTGAAGCTAGCGGGACCCAGTACTTC
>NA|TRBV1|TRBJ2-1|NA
CTSRTSGSYNEQFF
TGCACCAGCAGGACTAGCGGGAGCTACAATGAGCAGTTCTTC
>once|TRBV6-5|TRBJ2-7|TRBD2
CASSPTPGGPYEQYF
TGTGCCAGCAGTCCAACTCCGGGGGGGCCATACGAGCAGTACTTC
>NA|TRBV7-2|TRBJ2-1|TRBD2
CASRGGTSGLFPSYNEQFF
TGTGCCAGCAGGGGAGGGACTAGCGGGCTTTTCCCGTCCTACAATGAGCAGTTCTTC
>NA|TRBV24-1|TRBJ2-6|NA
CATSDSGSGANVLTF
TGTGCCACCAGTGATTCGGGGTCTGGGGCCAACGTCCTGACTTTC
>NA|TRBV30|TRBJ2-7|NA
CAWSVLAGPYEQYF
TGTGCCTGGAGTGTACTTGCGGGACCCTACGAGCAGTACTTC
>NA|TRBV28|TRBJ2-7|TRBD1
CASRPGQASSYEQYF
TGTGCCAGCAGACCGGGACAGGCAAGCTCCTACGAGCAGTACTTC
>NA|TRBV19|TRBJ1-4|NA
CASSIETGQMEKLFF
TGTGCCAGTAGTATAGAAACAGGGCAGATGGAAAAACTGTTTTTT
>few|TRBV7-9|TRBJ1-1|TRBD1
CASSPRWTGGNTEAFF
TGTGCCAGCAGCCCCCGGTGGACAGGGGGCAACACTGAAGCTTTCTTT
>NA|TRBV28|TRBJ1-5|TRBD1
CASGQGSNQPQHF
TGTGCCAGTGGACAGGGAAGCAATCAGCCCCAGCATTTT
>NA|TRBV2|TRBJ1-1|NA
CASKGGSDTEAFF
TGTGCCAGCAAAGGAGGTAGCGACACTGAAGCTTTCTTT
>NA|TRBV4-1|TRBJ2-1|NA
CASSQEPSRAEHNEQFF
TGCGCCAGCAGCCAAGAACCCTCGCGAGCGGAACACAATGAGCAGTTCTTC
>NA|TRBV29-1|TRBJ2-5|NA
CSVGLGVQETQYF
TGCAGCGTTGGGTTGGGAGTCCAAGAGACCCAGTACTTC
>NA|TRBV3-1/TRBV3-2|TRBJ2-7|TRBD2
CASSQLGTSLAEQYF
TGTGCCAGCAGCCAACTAGGGACTAGCCTTGCCGAGCAGTACTTC
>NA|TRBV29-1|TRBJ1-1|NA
CSADGGAEAFF
TGCAGCGCGGATGGCGGGGCTGAAGCTTTCTTT
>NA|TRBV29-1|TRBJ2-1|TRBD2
CSVAGFSGRTNEQFF
TGCAGCGTCGCGGGCTTTAGCGGGAGGACTAATGAGCAGTTCTTC
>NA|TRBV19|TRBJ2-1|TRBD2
CASSIWASGSNEQFF
TGTGCCAGTAGTATCTGGGCTAGCGGGAGCAATGAGCAGTTCTTC
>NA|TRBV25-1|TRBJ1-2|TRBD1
CASSDRDRGLLGYTF
TGTGCCAGCAGTGATAGGGACAGGGGGCTCCTTGGCTACACCTTC
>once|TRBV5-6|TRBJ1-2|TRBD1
CASSRDRGRSVGGYTF
TGTGCCAGCAGCCGGGACAGGGGACGTAGCGTTGGTGGCTACACCTTC
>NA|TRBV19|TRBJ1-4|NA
CASLLEDSLMKKLFF
TGTGCCAGTCTTCTTGAGGACAGCTTAATGAAGAAACTGTTTTTT
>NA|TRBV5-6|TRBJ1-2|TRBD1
CASRSGTDYGYTF
TGTGCCAGCAGGTCCGGGACAGACTATGGCTACACCTTC
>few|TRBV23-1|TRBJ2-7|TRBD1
CASSQSAGGYEQYF
TGCGCCAGCAGTCAATCGGCAGGGGGCTACGAGCAGTACTTC
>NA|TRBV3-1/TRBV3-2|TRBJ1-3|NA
CASSQGADSGNTIYF
TGTGCCAGCAGCCAAGGGGCGGACAGCGGAAACACCATATATTTT
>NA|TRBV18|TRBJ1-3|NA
CASSPIEDPGSGNTIYF
TGTGCCAGCTCACCGATAGAAGACCCGGGCTCTGGAAACACCATATATTTT
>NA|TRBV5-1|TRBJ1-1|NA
CASSLSSSGNTEAFF
TGCGCCAGCAGCTTGTCTTCGTCGGGGAACACTGAAGCTTTCTTT
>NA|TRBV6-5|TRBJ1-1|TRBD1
CATGQGVTEAFF
TGTGCCACCGGACAGGGGGTCACTGAAGCTTTCTTT
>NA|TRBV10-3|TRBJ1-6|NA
CAISEAGTERSSPLHF
TGTGCCATCAGTGAGGCGGGAACAGAAAGATCCTCACCCCTCCACTTT
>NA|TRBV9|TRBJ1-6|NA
CASSVAGTRAGSPLHF
TGTGCCAGCAGCGTAGCGGGGACAAGGGCCGGTTCACCCCTCCACTTT
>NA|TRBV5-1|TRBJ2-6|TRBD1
CASSLGTGVGTGANVLTF
TGCGCCAGCAGCTTAGGGACAGGGGTGGGGACTGGGGCCAACGTCCTGACTTTC
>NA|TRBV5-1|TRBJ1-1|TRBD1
CASSLAADRVNTEAFF
TGCGCCAGCAGCTTGGCCGCGGACAGGGTGAACACTGAAGCTTTCTTT
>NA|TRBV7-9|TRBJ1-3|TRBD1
CASSLAEGATGNTIYF
TGTGCCAGCAGCTTAGCGGAGGGGGCGACTGGAAACACCATATATTTT
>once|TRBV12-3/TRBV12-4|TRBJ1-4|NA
CASSLGREKLFF
TGTGCCAGCAGTTTAGGTCGTGAAAAACTGTTTTTT
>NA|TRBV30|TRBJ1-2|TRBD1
CAWGQEATIHGYTF
TGTGCCTGGGGACAGGAAGCGACTATTCATGGCTACACCTTC
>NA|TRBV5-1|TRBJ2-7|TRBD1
CASKESARGRVEQYF
TGCGCCAGCAAGGAGTCTGCCAGGGGGCGAGTCGAGCAGTACTTC
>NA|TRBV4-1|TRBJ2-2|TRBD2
CASSQDLAGFYTGELFF
TGCGCCAGCAGCCAAGATCTAGCGGGATTTTACACCGGGGAGCTGTTTTTT
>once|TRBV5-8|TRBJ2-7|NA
CASSPSGLLYF
TGTGCCAGCAGCCCCTCAGGGTTACTGTACTTC
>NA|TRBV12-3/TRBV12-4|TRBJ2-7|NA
CASSLQGSYEQYF
TGTGCCAGCAGTTTACAGGGGAGCTACGAGCAGTACTTC
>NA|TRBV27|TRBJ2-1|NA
CASNTAYNEQFF
TGTGCCAGCAACACAGCTTACAATGAGCAGTTCTTC
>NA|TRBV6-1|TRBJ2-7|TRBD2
CASSAMGGLAVYEQYF
TGTGCCAGCAGTGCCATGGGGGGACTAGCGGTGTACGAGCAGTACTTC
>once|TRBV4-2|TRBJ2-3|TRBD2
CASSQDATSGGMDTQYF
TGTGCCAGCAGCCAAGATGCTACTAGCGGTGGGATGGATACGCAGTATTTT
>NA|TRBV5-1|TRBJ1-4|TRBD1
CASSPGTGIYEKLFF
TGCGCCAGCAGCCCGGGGACAGGGATATATGAAAAACTGTTTTTT
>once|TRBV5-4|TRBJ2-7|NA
CASSSAGPSYEQYF
TGTGCCAGCAGCTCAGCAGGTCCTTCCTACGAGCAGTACTTC